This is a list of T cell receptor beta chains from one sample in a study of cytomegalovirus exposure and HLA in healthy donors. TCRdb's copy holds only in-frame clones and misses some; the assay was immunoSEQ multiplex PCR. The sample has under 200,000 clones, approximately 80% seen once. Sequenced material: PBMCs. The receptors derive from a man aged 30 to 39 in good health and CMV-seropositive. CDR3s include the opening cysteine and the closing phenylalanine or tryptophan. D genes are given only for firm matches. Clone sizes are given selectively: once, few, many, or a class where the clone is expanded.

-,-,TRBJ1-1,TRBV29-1,CSVDPRVGTEAFF,TGCAGCGTTGACCCCAGGGTAGGAACTGAAGCTTTCTTT
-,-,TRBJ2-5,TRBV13,CASSFQGSETQYF,TGTGCCAGCAGCTTCCAGGGTTCGGAGACCCAGTACTTC
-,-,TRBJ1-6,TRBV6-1,CASNENLGFTLHF,TGTGCCAGCAATGAAAATCTCGGGTTCACCCTCCACTTT
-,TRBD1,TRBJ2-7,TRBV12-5,CASGLGRGHEQYF,TGTGCTAGTGGTTTGGGCAGGGGGCACGAGCAGTACTTC
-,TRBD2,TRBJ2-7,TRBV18,CASSPGMNGGSYEQYF,TGTGCCAGCTCACCAGGAATGAACGGGGGGAGTTACGAGCAGTACTTC
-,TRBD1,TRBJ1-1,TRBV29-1,CSADRVGDTEAFF,TGCAGCGCCGACAGGGTAGGGGACACTGAAGCTTTCTTT
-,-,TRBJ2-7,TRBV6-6,CASSHRPDNYEQYF,TGTGCCAGCAGCCACAGGCCCGATAACTACGAGCAGTACTTC
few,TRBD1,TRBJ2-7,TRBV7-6,CASSRGQSYIYEQYF,TGTGCCAGCAGCCGGGGACAGAGCTATATCTACGAGCAGTACTTC
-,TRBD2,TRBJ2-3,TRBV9,CASSAGTSGYTDTQYF,TGTGCCAGCAGCGCAGGGACTAGCGGGTACACAGATACGCAGTATTTT
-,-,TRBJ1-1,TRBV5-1,CASSLAAGQKGEAFF,TGCGCCAGCAGCTTGGCTGCAGGGCAAAAGGGTGAAGCTTTCTTT
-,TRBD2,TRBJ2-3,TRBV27,CASRYLQVGGGDTQYF,TGTGCCAGCAGATACCTTCAGGTGGGGGGGGGAGATACGCAGTATTTT
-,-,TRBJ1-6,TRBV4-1,CASSQPFREYNSPLHF,TGCGCCAGCAGCCAACCATTCCGGGAGTATAATTCACCCCTCCACTTT
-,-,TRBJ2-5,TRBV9,CASSVGSVRETQYF,TGTGCCAGCAGCGTAGGCAGCGTGAGGGAGACCCAGTACTTC
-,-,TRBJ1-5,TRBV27,CASSLGPENQPQHF,TGTGCCAGCAGTTTAGGGCCAGAAAATCAGCCCCAGCATTTT
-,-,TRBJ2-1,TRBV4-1,CASSQDSNEQFF,TGCGCCAGCAGCCAAGATAGTAATGAGCAGTTCTTC
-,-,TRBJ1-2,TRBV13,CASSLGRNYGYTF,TGTGCCAGCAGCTTAGGCAGGAACTATGGCTACACCTTC
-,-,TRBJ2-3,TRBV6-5,CASKTASTDTQYF,TGTGCCAGCAAGACTGCTAGCACAGATACGCAGTATTTT
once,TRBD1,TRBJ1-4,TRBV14,CASSPRGQGNEKLFF,TGTGCCAGCAGCCCCCGGGGACAGGGGAATGAAAAACTGTTTTTT
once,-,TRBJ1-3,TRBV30,CAWSISGAPGNTIYF,TGTGCCTGGAGTATCTCAGGGGCCCCTGGAAACACCATATATTTT
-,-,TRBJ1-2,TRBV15,CATSSRMGGYGYTF,TGTGCCACCAGCAGCCGGATGGGGGGCTATGGCTACACCTTC
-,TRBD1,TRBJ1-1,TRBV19,CASSRQGTEAFF,TGTGCCAGTAGTCGACAGGGCACTGAAGCTTTCTTT
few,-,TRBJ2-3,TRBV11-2,CASSFADTQYF,TGTGCCAGCAGCTTTGCGGATACGCAGTATTTT
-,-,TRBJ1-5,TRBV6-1,CASSGSVRVGDQPQHF,TGTGCCAGCAGTGGGAGTGTCAGGGTAGGGGATCAGCCCCAGCATTTT